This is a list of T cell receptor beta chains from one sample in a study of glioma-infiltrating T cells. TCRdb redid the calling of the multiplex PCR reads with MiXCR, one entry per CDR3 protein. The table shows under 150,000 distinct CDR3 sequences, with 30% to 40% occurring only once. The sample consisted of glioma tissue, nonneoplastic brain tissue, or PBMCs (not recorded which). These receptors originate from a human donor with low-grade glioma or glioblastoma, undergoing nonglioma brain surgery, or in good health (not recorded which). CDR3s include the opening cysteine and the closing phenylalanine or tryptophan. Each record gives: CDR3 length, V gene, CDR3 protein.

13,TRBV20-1,CSASPTSGYEQYF
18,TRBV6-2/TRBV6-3,CASRSLGQSPTLAYEQYF
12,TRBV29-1,CSVSPGTDTQYF
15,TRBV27,CASSLFGQGRYTQYF
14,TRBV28,CASSSHQGPYEQYF
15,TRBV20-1,CSAPMAEKNTGELFF
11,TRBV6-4,CASSENQPQHF
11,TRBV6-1,CASNESYEQYF
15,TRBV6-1,CASSEDGAGTETQYF
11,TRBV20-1,CSASYWETQYF
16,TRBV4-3,CASSQGTVLWTGELFF
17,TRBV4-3,CASSQDAAGGAVNEQFF
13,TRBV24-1,CATSAGGIDEQYF
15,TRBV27,CASSARTSGTDTQYF
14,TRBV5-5,CASSLTSGDNEQFF
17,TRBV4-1,CASSPVDVSRENTEAFF
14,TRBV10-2,CASSLQGADGEQYF
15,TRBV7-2,CASSFYRGDTGELFF
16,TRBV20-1,CSARDWGTVGNTEAFF
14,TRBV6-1,CASSPRQDTDTQYF
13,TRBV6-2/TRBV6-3,CAISESQNTEAFF
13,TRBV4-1,CASRRTGSYGYTF
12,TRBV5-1,CASSLPGAEAFF
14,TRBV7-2,CASRLGQGNYGYTF
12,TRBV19,CASNQGNQPQHF
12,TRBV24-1,CATSGSFGELFF